Following are 2 T cell receptor beta chains from one sample sequenced in a study of blood T cell repertoires in COVID-19. Profiled with immunoSEQ multiplex PCR; TCRdb holds only in-frame clones, not every one. The data hold just under 30,000 clones, with about 90% observed a single time. The sequenced material came from peripheral blood. Receptor source: a human donor with active COVID-19. The donor label of this sample is uncertain.

J is TRBJ2-5 and V is TRBV5-1, with D possibly matching TRBD1 (6 bases). This CDR3 contains 14 residues. The germline V gene encodes CDR1 SGHRS and CDR2 YFSETQ. The germline V and J ends were trimmed by 4 bases and 1 base, with 11 bases remaining between them. For the CDR3, the DNA is TGCGCCAGCAGCAGTGGACAGCCCCAAGAGACCCAGTACTTC. As protein: CASSSGQPQETQYF.

The J gene is TRBJ2-7, the V gene TRBV5-6; TRBD2 agrees at 7 bases. This CDR3 spans 15 amino acids. The trim removed 4 bases at V and 3 bases at J, leaving 10 bases unmatched. The germline V gene has CDR1 SGHDT and CDR2 YYEEEE. DNA of the CDR3: TGTGCCAGCAGCCCCACCTTGGCGGGAGTCTACGAGCAGTACTTC. Its protein product is CASSPTLAGVYEQYF.